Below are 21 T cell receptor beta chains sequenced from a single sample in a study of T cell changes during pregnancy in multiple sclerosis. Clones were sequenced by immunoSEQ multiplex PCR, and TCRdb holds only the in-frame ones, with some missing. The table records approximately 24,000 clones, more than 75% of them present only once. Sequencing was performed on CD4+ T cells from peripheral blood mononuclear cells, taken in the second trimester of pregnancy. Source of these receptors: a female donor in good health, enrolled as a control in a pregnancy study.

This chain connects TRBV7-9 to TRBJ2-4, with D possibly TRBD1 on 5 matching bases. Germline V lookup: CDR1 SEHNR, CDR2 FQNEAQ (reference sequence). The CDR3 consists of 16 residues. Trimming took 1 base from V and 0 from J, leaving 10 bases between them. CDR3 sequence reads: CASSLGQTLAKNIQYF. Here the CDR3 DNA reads TGTGCCAGCAGCTTAGGACAGACTTTAGCCAAAAACATTCAGTACTTC. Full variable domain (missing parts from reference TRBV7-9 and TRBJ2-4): DTGVSQNPRHKITKRGQNVTFRCDPISEHNRLYWYRQTLGQGPEFLTYFQNEAQLEKSRLLSDRFSAERPKGSFSTLEIQRTEQGDSAMYLCASSLGQTLAKNIQYFGAGTRLSVL.

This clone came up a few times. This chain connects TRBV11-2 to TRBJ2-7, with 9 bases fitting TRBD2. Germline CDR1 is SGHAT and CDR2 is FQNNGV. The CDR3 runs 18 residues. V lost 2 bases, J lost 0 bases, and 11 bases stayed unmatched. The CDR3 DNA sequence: TGTGCCAGCAGCTTAAACAGGATACCGACTAGCGGCTCCTACGAGCAGTACTTC. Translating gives CASSLNRIPTSGSYEQYF.

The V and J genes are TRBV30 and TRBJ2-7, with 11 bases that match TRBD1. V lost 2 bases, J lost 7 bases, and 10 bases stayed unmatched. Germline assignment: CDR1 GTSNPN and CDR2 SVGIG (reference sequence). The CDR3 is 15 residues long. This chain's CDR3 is CAWSWDGQGAREQYF. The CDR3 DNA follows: TGTGCCTGGAGTTGGGACGGACAGGGGGCAAGGGAGCAGTACTTC.

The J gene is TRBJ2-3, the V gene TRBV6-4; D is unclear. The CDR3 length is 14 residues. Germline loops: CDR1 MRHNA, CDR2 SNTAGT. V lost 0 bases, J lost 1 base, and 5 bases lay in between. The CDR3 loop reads CASSDSFGTDTQYF. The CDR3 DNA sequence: TGTGCCAGCAGTGACTCCTTCGGCACAGATACGCAGTATTTT.

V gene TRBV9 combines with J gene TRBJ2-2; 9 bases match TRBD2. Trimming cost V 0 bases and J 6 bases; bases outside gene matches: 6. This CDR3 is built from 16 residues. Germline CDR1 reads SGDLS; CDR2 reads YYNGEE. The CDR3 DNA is TGTGCCAGCAGCGTAGAGGCGGGAGGGGGCCCCGGGGAGCTGTTTTTT. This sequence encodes CASSVEAGGGPGELFF.

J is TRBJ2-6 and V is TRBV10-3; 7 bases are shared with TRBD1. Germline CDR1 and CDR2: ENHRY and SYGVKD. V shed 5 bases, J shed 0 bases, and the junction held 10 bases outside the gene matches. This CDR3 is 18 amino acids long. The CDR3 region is CAISYQGQSFSGANVLTF. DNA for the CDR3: TGTGCCATCAGTTATCAGGGACAGTCCTTCTCTGGGGCCAACGTCCTGACTTTC.

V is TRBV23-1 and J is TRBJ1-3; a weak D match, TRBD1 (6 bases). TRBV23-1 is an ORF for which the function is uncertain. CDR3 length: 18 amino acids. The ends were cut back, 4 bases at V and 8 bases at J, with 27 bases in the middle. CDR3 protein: CASSPPGAAAITGHTIYF. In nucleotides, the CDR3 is TGCGCCAGCAGTCCCCCAGGGGCGGCCGCCATCACCGGACACACCATATATTTT.

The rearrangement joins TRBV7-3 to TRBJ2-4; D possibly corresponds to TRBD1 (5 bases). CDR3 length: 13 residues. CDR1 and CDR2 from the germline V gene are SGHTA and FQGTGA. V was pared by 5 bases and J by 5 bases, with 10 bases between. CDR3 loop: CASSASGQNIQYF. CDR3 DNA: TGTGCCAGCAGCGCATCAGGGCAAAACATTCAGTACTTC.

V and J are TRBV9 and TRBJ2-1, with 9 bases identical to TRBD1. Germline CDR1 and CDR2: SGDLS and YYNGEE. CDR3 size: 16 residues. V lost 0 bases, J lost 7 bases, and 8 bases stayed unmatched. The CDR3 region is CASSVEGQGIRNEQFF. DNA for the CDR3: TGTGCCAGCAGCGTAGAGGGACAGGGTATTCGAAATGAGCAGTTCTTC.

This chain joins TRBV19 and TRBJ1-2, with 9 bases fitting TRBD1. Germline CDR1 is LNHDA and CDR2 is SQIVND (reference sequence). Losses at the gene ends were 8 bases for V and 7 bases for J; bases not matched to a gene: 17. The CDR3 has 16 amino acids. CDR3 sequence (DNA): TGTGCCAGTTCGACTGATCCGGGACAGGGTGTGGGTGGCTACACCTTC. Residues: CASSTDPGQGVGGYTF.

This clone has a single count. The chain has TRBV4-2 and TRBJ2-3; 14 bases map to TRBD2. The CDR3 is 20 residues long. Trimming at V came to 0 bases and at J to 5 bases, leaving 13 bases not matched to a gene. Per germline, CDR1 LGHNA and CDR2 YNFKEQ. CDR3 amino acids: CASSQDRGTSGGQGEDTQYF. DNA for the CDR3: TGTGCCAGCAGCCAAGATAGGGGGACTAGCGGGGGCCAGGGGGAAGATACGCAGTATTTT.

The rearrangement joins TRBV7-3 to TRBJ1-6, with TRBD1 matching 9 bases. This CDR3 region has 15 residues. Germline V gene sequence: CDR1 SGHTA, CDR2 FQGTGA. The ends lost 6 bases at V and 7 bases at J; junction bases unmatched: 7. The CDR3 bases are TGTGCCAGCAGTTTGACGGGACAGGGCAATTCACCCCTCCACTTT. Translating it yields CASSLTGQGNSPLHF.

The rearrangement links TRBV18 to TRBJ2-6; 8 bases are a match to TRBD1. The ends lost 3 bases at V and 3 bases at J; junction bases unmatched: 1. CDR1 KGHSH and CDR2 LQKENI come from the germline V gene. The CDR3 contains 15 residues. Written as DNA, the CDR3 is TGTGCCAGCTCACCGACAGGGGTTGGGGCCAACGTCCTGACTTTC. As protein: CASSPTGVGANVLTF.

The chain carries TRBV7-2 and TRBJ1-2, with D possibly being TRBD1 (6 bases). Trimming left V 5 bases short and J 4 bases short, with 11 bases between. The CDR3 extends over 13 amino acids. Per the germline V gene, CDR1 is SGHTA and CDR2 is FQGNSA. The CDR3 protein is CASSQGSAYGYTF. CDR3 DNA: TGTGCCAGCAGCCAGGGGTCGGCCTATGGCTACACCTTC.

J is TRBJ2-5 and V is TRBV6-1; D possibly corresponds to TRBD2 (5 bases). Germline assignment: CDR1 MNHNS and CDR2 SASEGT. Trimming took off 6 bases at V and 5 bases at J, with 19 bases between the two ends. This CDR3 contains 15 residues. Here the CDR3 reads CASSLLALWSETQYF. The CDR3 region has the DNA TGTGCCAGCAGCCTTCTAGCTTTGTGGTCGGAGACCCAGTACTTC.

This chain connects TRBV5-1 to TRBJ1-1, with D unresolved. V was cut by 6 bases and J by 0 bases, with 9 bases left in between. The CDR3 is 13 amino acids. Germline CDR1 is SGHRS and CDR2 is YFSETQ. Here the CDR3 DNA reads TGCGCCAGCACGAGGGAACTGAACACTGAAGCTTTCTTT. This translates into CASTRELNTEAFF. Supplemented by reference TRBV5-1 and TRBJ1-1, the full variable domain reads KAGVTQTPRYLIKTRGQQVTLSCSPISGHRSVSWYQQTPGQGLQFLFEYFSETQRNKGNFPGRFSGRQFSNSRSEMNVSTLELGDSALYLCASTRELNTEAFFGQGTRLTVV.

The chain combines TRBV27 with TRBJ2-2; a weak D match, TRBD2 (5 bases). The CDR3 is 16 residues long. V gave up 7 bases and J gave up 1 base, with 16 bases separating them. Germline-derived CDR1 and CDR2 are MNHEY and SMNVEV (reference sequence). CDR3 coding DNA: TGTGCCAGCACCTTGTCGTACGGGGAGAACACCGGGGAGCTGTTTTTT. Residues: CASTLSYGENTGELFF.

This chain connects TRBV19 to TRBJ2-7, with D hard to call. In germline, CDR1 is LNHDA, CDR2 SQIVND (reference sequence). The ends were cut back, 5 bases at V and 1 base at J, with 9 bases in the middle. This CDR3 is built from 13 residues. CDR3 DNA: TGTGCCAGTAGTGGGCGAGATTCCTACGAGCAGTACTTC. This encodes CASSGRDSYEQYF.

CDR3 bases: TGTGCCAGTTCCGGGACAGGGTCCTACGAGCAGTACTTC. As protein: CASSGTGSYEQYF. This rearrangement joins TRBV10-3 to TRBJ2-7, with 9 positions matching TRBD1. This CDR3 spans 13 amino acids. After removal of 10 bases from V and 1 base from J, the junction contained 5 bases not matched to a gene. The germline gives CDR1 ENHRY, CDR2 SYGVKD.

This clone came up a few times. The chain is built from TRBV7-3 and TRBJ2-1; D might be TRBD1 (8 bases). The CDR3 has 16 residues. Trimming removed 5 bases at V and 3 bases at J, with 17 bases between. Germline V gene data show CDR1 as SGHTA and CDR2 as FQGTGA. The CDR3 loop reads CASSRYRGEGYNEQFF. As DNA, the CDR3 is TGTGCCAGCAGCCGCTACAGGGGGGAGGGCTACAATGAGCAGTTCTTC.

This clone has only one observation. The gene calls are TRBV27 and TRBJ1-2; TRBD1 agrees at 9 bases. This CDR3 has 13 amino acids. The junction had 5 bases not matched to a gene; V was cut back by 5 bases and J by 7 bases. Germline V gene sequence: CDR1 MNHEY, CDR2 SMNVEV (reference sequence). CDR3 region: CASSATGGGGYTF. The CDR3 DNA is TGTGCCAGCAGTGCGACAGGGGGTGGTGGCTACACCTTC.